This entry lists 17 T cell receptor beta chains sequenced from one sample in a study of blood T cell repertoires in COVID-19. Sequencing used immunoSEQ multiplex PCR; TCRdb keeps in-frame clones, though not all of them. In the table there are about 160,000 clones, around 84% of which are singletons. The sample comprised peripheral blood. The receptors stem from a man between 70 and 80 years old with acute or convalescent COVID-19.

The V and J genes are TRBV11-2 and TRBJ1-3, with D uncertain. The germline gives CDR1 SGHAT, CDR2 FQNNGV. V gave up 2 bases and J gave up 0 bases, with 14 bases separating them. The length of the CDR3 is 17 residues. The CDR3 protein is CASSLFQARHSGNTIYF. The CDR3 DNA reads TGTGCCAGCAGCTTATTTCAGGCGAGACACTCTGGAAACACCATATATTTT.

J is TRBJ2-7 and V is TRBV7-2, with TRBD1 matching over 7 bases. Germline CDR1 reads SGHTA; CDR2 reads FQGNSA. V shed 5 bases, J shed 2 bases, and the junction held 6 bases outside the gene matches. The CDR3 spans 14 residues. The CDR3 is CASSPVDRPYEQYF. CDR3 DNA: TGTGCCAGCAGCCCAGTGGACAGGCCCTACGAGCAGTACTTC.

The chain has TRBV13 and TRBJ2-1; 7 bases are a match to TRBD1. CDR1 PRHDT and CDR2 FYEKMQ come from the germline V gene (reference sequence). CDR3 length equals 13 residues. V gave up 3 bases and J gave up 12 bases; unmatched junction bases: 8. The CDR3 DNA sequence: TGTGCCAGCAGCTTCAACAGGGGAATTGGGCAGTTCTTC. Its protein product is CASSFNRGIGQFF.

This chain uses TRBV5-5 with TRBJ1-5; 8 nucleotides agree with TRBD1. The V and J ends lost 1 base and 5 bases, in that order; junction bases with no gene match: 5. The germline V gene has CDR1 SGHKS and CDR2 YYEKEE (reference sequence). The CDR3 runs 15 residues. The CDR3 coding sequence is TGTGCCAGCAGCTTGACAGGGGGGGATGATCAGCCCCAGCATTTT. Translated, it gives CASSLTGGDDQPQHF.

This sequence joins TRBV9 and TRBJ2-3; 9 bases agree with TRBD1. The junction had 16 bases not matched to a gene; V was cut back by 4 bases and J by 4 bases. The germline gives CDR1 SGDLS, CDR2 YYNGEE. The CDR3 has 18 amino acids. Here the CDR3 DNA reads TGTGCCAGCAGCTCAGCGACACAGGGGGCGGATCGGGCAGATACGCAGTATTTT. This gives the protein CASSSATQGADRADTQYF.

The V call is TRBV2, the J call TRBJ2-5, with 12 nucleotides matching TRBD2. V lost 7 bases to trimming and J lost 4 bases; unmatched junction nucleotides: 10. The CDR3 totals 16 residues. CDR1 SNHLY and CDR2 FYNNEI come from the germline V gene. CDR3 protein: CASNPLTSGRGETQYF. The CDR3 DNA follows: TGTGCCAGCAATCCCCTGACTAGCGGGAGAGGAGAGACCCAGTACTTC.

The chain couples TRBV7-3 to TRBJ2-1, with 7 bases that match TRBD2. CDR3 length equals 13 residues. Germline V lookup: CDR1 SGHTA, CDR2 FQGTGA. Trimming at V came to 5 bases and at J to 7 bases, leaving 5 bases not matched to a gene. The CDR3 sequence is CASSPPGGNEQFF. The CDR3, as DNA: TGTGCCAGCAGCCCACCCGGGGGGAATGAGCAGTTCTTC.

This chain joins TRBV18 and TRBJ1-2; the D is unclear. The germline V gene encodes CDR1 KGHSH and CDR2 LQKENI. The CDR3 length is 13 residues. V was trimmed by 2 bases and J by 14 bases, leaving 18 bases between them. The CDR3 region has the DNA TGTGCCAGCTCACCAAATCTAAATGGATGGGCTACCTTC. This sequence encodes CASSPNLNGWATF. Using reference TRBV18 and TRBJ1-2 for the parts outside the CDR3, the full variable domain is NAGVMQNPRHLVRRRGQEARLRCSPMKGHSHVYWYRQLPEEGLKFMVYLQKENIIDESGMPKERFSAEFPKEGPSILRIQQVVRGDSAAYFCASSPNLNGWATFGSGTRLTVV.

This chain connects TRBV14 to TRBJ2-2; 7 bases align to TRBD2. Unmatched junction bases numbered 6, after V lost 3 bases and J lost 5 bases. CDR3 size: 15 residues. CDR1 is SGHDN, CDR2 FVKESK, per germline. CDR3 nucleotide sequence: TGTGCCAGCAGCCAGTTTCGGGGAGGGACCGGGGAGCTGTTTTTT. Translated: CASSQFRGGTGELFF.

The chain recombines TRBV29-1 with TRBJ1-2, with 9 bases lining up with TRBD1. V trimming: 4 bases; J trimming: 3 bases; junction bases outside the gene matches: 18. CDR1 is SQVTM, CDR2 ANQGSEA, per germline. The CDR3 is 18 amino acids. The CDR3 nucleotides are TGCAGCGTTGTTGTAAACGAACGGACAGGGGAGACCCACTATGGCTACACCTTC. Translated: CSVVVNERTGETHYGYTF.

The CDR3, as DNA: TGTGCCAGCAGCGGTGGGGCTACTTCCACAGGCCTTTCTAACTATGGCTACACCTTC. The encoded protein is CASSGGATSTGLSNYGYTF. The V call is TRBV14, the J call TRBJ1-2, with D possibly matching TRBD1 (5 bases). V lost 5 bases to trimming and J lost 0 bases, with 25 bases between them. CDR3 length: 19 residues. CDR1 is SGHDN and CDR2 is FVKESK in the germline V gene. The complete variable domain, with remaining parts taken from reference TRBV14 and TRBJ1-2, reads EAGVTQFPSHSVIEKGQTVTLRCDPISGHDNLYWYRRVMGKEIKFLLHFVKESKQDESGMPNNRFLAERTGGTYSTLKVQPAELEDSGVYFCASSGGATSTGLSNYGYTFGSGTRLTVV.

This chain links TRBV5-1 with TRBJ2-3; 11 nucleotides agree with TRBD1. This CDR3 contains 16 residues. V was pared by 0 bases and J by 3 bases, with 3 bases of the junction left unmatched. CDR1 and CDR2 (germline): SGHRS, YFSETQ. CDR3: CASSLARDRGTDTQYF. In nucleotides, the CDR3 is TGCGCCAGCAGCTTGGCACGGGACAGGGGGACAGATACGCAGTATTTT.

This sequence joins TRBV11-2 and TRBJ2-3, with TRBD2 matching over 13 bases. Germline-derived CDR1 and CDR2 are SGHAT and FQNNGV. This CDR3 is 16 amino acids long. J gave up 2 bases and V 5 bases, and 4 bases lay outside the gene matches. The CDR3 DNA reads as TGTGCCAGCAGCCCTGGGACTAGCGGGGTCACAGATACGCAGTATTTT. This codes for CASSPGTSGVTDTQYF.

The CDR3 reads CAISDSRSYGYTF. In DNA form, the CDR3 reads TGTGCCATCAGTGATTCCAGGTCGTATGGCTACACCTTC. The rearrangement joins TRBV10-3 to TRBJ1-2; unclear D gene. The CDR3 is 13 amino acids. Germline CDR1 and CDR2: ENHRY and SYGVKD. Between the trimmed V and J ends, which lost 3 bases and 5 bases, there was a span of 10 bases.

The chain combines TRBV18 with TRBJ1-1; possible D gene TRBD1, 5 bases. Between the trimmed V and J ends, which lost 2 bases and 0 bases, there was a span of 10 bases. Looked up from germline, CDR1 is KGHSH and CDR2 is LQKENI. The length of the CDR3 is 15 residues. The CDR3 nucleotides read TGTGCCAGCTCACCAGGGGCGGGGATGAACACTGAAGCTTTCTTT. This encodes CASSPGAGMNTEAFF.

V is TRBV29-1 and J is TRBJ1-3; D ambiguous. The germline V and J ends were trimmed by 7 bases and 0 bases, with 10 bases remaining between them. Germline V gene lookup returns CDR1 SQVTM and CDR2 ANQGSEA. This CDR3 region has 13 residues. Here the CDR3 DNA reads TGCAGCGGCCGCTACCCCTCTGGAAACACCATATATTTT. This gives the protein CSGRYPSGNTIYF.

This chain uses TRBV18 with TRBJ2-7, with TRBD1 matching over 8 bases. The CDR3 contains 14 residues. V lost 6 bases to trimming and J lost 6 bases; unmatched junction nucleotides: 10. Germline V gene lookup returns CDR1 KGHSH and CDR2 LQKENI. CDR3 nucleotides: TGTGCCAGCTCCCCGGAGACAGGGGCTAGCGAGCAGTACTTC. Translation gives CASSPETGASEQYF.